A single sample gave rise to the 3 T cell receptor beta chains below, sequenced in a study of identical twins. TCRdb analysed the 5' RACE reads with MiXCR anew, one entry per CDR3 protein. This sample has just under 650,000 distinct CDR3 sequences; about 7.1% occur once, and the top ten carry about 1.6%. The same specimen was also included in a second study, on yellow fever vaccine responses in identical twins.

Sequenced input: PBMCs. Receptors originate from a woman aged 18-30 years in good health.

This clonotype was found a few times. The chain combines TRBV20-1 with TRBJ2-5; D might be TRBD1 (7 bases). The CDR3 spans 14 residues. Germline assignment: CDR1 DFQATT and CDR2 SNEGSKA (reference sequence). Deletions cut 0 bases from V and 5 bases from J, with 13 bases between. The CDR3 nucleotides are TGCAGTGCTAGAGAGGGGGGCAGGGGGGAGACCCAGTACTTC. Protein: CSAREGGRGETQYF.

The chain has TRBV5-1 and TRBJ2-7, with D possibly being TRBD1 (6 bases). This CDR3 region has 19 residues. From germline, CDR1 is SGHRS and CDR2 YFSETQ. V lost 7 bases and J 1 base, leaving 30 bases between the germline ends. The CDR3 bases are TGCGCCAGCCAAACCGAGAGGTTAACCGGACAGCAACCATCCTACGAGCAGTACTTC. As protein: CASQTERLTGQQPSYEQYF.

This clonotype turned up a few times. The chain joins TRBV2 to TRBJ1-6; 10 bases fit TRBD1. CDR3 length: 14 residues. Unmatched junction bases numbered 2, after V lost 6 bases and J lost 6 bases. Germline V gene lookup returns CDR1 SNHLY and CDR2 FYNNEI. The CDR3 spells CASRDRGLNSPLHF. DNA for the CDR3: TGTGCCAGCAGAGACAGGGGGCTTAATTCACCCCTCCACTTT.